The sequence of this T cell receptor beta chain was determined in a study of T-cell reconstitution after alpha-beta-depleted transplantation in children. CDR3 length: 14 residues. Per the germline V gene, CDR1 is SGHRS and CDR2 is YFSETQ. With 2 bases removed from V and 3 bases from J, the gap between germline ends came to 11 bases. Unique molecular identifiers were built into the TCRbeta library. A single record per CDR3 protein comes from TCRdb applying MiXCR to the PCR reads. This sample carries a few hundred thousand distinct CDR3 sequences, almost 10% of them seen once, and the ten largest clones take 9.5% to 13%.

This TCR was recovered from a human donor who donated a stem cell graft to a child with SCID. The chain uses TRBV5-1 and TRBJ1-1; D ambiguous. Sequencing was performed on PBMCs from the stem cell graft donor, taken from the stem cell graft. CDR3 bases: TGCGCCAGCAGCTTCCCCGGGCCCGACACTGAAGCTTTCTTT. This encodes CASSFPGPDTEAFF.